Following are 16 T cell receptor beta chains from one sample sequenced in a study of identical twins. TCRdb redid the calling of the 5' RACE reads with MiXCR, one entry per CDR3 protein. The sample carries more than 400,000 distinct CDR3 sequences, 12% to 15% recorded once. This same sample was also taken into another study, of yellow fever vaccine responses in identical twins.

Sequencing was done on a sample of CD4+ T cells sorted from blood. These receptors came from a woman younger than 35 in good health.

This sequence joins TRBV29-1 and TRBJ1-2; TRBD1 is a possible D gene (6 bases). Germline V gene lookup returns CDR1 SQVTM and CDR2 ANQGSEA. The CDR3 runs 14 residues. The germline V and J ends were trimmed by 6 bases and 8 bases, with 22 bases remaining between them. The DNA for the CDR3 is TGCAGCGTCCGCAAAGGGGGAAAGCTAAACGGCTACACCTTC. It yields the protein CSVRKGGKLNGYTF.

The J gene is TRBJ2-1, the V gene TRBV5-1, with 9 bases aligning to TRBD2. The CDR3 length is 16 residues. From germline, CDR1 is SGHRS and CDR2 YFSETQ. Trimming removed 6 bases from V and 2 bases from J; junction bases left unmatched: 9. The CDR3 region is CASNLGAGGTYNEQFF. The CDR3 DNA reads TGCGCCAGCAACCTAGGGGCGGGGGGGACCTACAATGAGCAGTTCTTC.

V and J are TRBV4-2 and TRBJ2-2, with TRBD2 identical over 10 bases. The CDR3 extends over 18 amino acids. Germline CDR1 is LGHNA and CDR2 is YNFKEQ. J gave up 7 bases and V 2 bases, and 13 bases lay outside the gene matches. The CDR3 region is CASSQKNLAGERVGELFF. CDR3 sequence (DNA): TGTGCCAGCAGCCAAAAAAATCTAGCGGGAGAAAGGGTCGGGGAGCTGTTTTTT.

The chain is built from TRBV7-8 and TRBJ1-5; D may be TRBD1 (6 bases). The CDR3 length is 15 residues. CDR1 SGHVS and CDR2 FQNEAQ come from the germline V gene. The germline V and J ends were trimmed by 1 base and 1 base, with 8 bases remaining between them. CDR3 nucleotide sequence: TGTGCCAGCAGCTTAGGTGGACAGAGCAATCAGCCCCAGCATTTT. It is translated as CASSLGGQSNQPQHF.

This clonotype was observed a handful of times. The chain uses TRBV2 and TRBJ1-1; unclear D gene. This CDR3 is built from 13 residues. V was pared by 9 bases and J by 1 base, with 12 bases between. Germline V CDR1 and CDR2: SNHLY, FYNNEI. CDR3 in amino acids: CARGKGANTEAFF. In DNA, the CDR3 is TGTGCCAGGGGAAAGGGCGCGAACACTGAAGCTTTCTTT.

This clonotype was observed a handful of times. The J gene is TRBJ1-1, the V gene TRBV27; D gene ambiguous. The CDR3 loop spans 13 amino acids. Germline V CDR1 and CDR2: MNHEY, SMNVEV (reference sequence). V was shortened by 5 bases and J by 7 bases, with 14 bases between the two germline ends. CDR3 nucleotides: TGTGCCAGCAGTGTACGTGAGAACCGTGAAGCTTTCTTT. It translates to CASSVRENREAFF.

There are a few counts of this clonotype. The rearrangement joins TRBV5-1 to TRBJ1-2; 7 bases align to TRBD1. CDR3 size: 15 residues. V gave up 4 bases and J gave up 6 bases; unmatched junction bases: 12. The germline V gene encodes CDR1 SGHRS and CDR2 YFSETQ. The CDR3 DNA sequence: TGCGCCAGCAGCCAAACCGGGACAGCGCTCCATGGCTACACCTTC. This translates into CASSQTGTALHGYTF.

This clonotype was found many times. The genes are TRBV7-7 and TRBJ2-3, with D perhaps TRBD2 (5 bases). CDR1 and CDR2 (germline): SSHAT, FNYEAQ (reference sequence). V gave up 1 base and J gave up 6 bases, with 8 bases separating them. This CDR3 has 13 amino acids. CDR3 DNA sequence: TGTGCCAGCAGCTTAGTTTCGGGGGATACGCAGTATTTT. It encodes CASSLVSGDTQYF.

This chain connects TRBV6-6 to TRBJ1-1; D is undetermined. The CDR3 spans 11 residues. The ends were cut back, 2 bases at V and 8 bases at J, with 6 bases in the middle. Germline V gene sequence: CDR1 MNHNY, CDR2 SVGAGI (reference sequence). CDR3 amino acids: CASSYLEEAFF. The CDR3 nucleotides are TGTGCCAGCAGTTACCTGGAAGAAGCTTTCTTT.

V gene TRBV12-3 or TRBV12-4 combines with J gene TRBJ2-3; no clear D. This CDR3 region has 13 residues. The V end lost 7 bases, the J end lost 2 bases, and 10 bases lay between the germline ends. DNA of the CDR3: TGTGCCAGCACCCCCAGGTACACAGATACGCAGTATTTT. Encoded protein: CASTPRYTDTQYF.

This clonotype turned up a few times. The chain recombines TRBV5-6 with TRBJ2-3, with a weak D call TRBD1 (6 bases). This CDR3 is 13 amino acids long. V shed 0 bases and J shed 7 bases, with 9 bases lying between them. The germline CDR1 and CDR2 sequences are SGHDT and YYEEEE. The DNA of the CDR3 is TGTGCCAGCAGCTTGGACAGGGCATATACGCAGTATTTT. Its translation is CASSLDRAYTQYF. Full variable domain (remainder filled in from reference TRBV5-6 and TRBJ2-3): DAGVTQSPTHLIKTRGQQVTLRCSPKSGHDTVSWYQQALGQGPQFIFQYYEEEERQRGNFPDRFSGHQFPNYSSELNVNALLLGDSALYLCASSLDRAYTQYFGPGTRLTVL.

The chain couples TRBV20-1 to TRBJ2-3; D remains ambiguous. Trimming took 4 bases from V and 0 from J, leaving 11 bases between them. The CDR3 contains 14 residues. Germline CDR1 is DFQATT and CDR2 is SNEGSKA (reference sequence). The CDR3 DNA is TGCAGTGCTACCAGACCGAGTAGCACAGATACGCAGTATTTT. As protein: CSATRPSSTDTQYF.

This chain links TRBV27 with TRBJ2-7; D unclear. Germline assignment: CDR1 MNHEY and CDR2 SMNVEV (reference sequence). Trimming took off 7 bases at V and 5 bases at J, with 18 bases between the two ends. The CDR3 has 14 amino acids. This chain's CDR3 is CASNSIGSKDEQYF. CDR3 coding DNA: TGTGCCAGCAATAGTATCGGGTCTAAAGACGAGCAGTACTTC.

This chain uses TRBV12-5 with TRBJ2-1, with unresolved D. The CDR3 is 13 amino acids. V gave up 2 bases and J gave up 15 bases, with 17 bases separating them. Germline values: CDR1 LGHNT, CDR2 FRNRAP. The CDR3 protein is CASGLSAPGNRFF. In DNA, the CDR3 is TGTGCTAGTGGTTTGTCCGCCCCGGGTAACCGGTTCTTC.

V is TRBV6-1 and J is TRBJ2-3; 14 nucleotides match TRBD2. The CDR3 runs to 17 residues. Trimming at V came to 7 bases and at J to 1 base, leaving 7 bases not matched to a gene. Germline V gives CDR1 MNHNS, CDR2 SASEGT. CDR3 DNA sequence: TGTGCCAGCATCCCGACTAGCGGGGGGGCCGGCACAGATACGCAGTATTTT. It specifies CASIPTSGGAGTDTQYF.

This clonotype was observed once. The chain couples TRBV11-2 to TRBJ2-3, with TRBD2 matching over 11 bases. Germline V gene sequence: CDR1 SGHAT, CDR2 FQNNGV. CDR3 length: 17 amino acids. With V trimmed by 1 base and J by 6 bases, 9 bases remained unmatched. CDR3 sequence reads: CASSLGLAGFSMDTQYF. The CDR3, as DNA: TGTGCCAGCAGCTTAGGACTAGCGGGGTTCAGTATGGATACGCAGTATTTT.